The rows below give T cell receptor beta chains drawn from one sample of a study of blood T cell repertoires in COVID-19. Sequencing was performed with immunoSEQ multiplex PCR; in TCRdb, only in-frame clones are kept and a portion is missing. The sample consists of about 180,000 clones, approximately 81% of them appearing once. The material sequenced was peripheral blood. The source of these receptors is a woman of 80 years or more with active or convalescent COVID-19. CDR3s leave out the opening cysteine and the closing phenylalanine or tryptophan. Fields, in order: CDR3 protein, V gene, clone size, J gene, D gene, CDR3 length. A D gene is named only where the DNA matches it firmly. Not all rows give a size; the values are once, few, many and, for expanded clones, a class.

ASSFDSGGAVQPQH,TRBV7-2,.,TRBJ1-5,TRBD1,14
ASRGVRDEQY,TRBV5-1,.,TRBJ2-7,TRBD2,10
ASSQMIAGGDEQY,TRBV3-1/TRBV3-2,.,TRBJ2-7,TRBD2,13
ASSEALRGQGVISYNSPLH,TRBV6-1,once,TRBJ1-6,TRBD1,19
ASSLEQGSGTEAF,TRBV5-1,once,TRBJ1-1,.,13
ASSVQTGLGNTIY,TRBV9,.,TRBJ1-3,.,13
ASSLGDRGPNQPQH,TRBV5-1,once,TRBJ1-5,TRBD1,14
ASSEIGGRPDFTDTQY,TRBV25-1,.,TRBJ2-3,TRBD2,16
ASSLVFRTGNEQY,TRBV28,few,TRBJ2-7,TRBD1,13
AIRGQSNQPQH,TRBV10-3,.,TRBJ1-5,.,11
ASSPLDRITTEAF,TRBV5-6,.,TRBJ1-1,TRBD1,13
ASSIGGALQGNIQY,TRBV19,.,TRBJ2-4,.,14
ASSPTGRGFSEAF,TRBV11-2,.,TRBJ1-1,.,13
ASSDSYTEAF,TRBV2,.,TRBJ1-1,.,10
ASSPRTPQGFNEQF,TRBV18,.,TRBJ2-1,.,14
ASSFGGGGYT,TRBV28,once,TRBJ1-2,.,10
SARGLGEQY,TRBV20-1,once,TRBJ2-7,.,9
ASRSGPGLAGVGEQF,TRBV5-1,.,TRBJ2-1,TRBD2,15
ASSFNSNYGYT,TRBV7-9,.,TRBJ1-2,.,11
ASSQELAIYYEQY,TRBV3-1/TRBV3-2,.,TRBJ2-7,TRBD2,13
ASRASGNQETQY,TRBV19,once,TRBJ2-5,TRBD2,12
ASSLNRANTGELF,TRBV5-1,.,TRBJ2-2,.,13